This TCR beta chain was profiled in a study of CD8+ T cells in alopecia areata. Sample treatment: oral pan-JAK inhibitor, 5-10 mg twice daily. Following RNA extraction, reverse transcription yielded cDNA that acted as the sequencing template. Produced via immunoSEQ multiplex PCR; TCRdb's table is partial and in-frame only. The sample records 60,000 to 90,000 clones, roughly 66% being singletons. Study results and limitations: Treatment with tofacitinib significantly lowered scalp clonality and reduced expanded CD8+ clones among the top 100. Clonality was higher in lesional than normal scalp, especially in alopecia totalis/universalis. Many expanded lesional clones persisted in scalp and blood during tofacitinib.

To note about this clone: As yet, its antigen is unknown.

CDR1 is SQVTM and CDR2 is ANQGSEA in the germline V gene. The CDR3 totals 15 residues. Unmatched junction bases numbered 9, after V lost 0 bases and J lost 10 bases. Specimen: CD8+ T cells sorted from blood, collected at week 24, from a patient treated with tofacitinib. The genes are TRBV29-1 and TRBJ1-5; 10 bases agree with TRBD1. The sequence was obtained from a human donor with alopecia areata. Written as DNA, the CDR3 is TGCAGCGTTGAAGAGACAGGGGGCGAAGGTTCTCCCCAGCATTTT. Translation gives CSVEETGGEGSPQHF.